One and the same sample provided the 21 T cell receptor beta chains below, sequenced in a study of cytomegalovirus exposure and HLA in healthy donors. Libraries were prepared by immunoSEQ multiplex PCR; TCRdb keeps only in-frame clonotypes and omits some of them. The sample lists under 200,000 clones; approximately 86% were seen once. Input material: PBMCs. The receptors originated from a woman aged 18-30 years in good health and CMV-seronegative.

CDR3 DNA sequence: TGCAGCGCTTCAAAGAGGACAGGGGAGACCGGGGAGCTGTTTTTT. Protein: CSASKRTGETGELFF. The genes are TRBV29-1 and TRBJ2-2, with 9 bases identical to TRBD1. Trimming at V came to 7 bases and at J to 5 bases, leaving 11 bases not matched to a gene. The CDR3 has 15 residues. From germline, CDR1 is SQVTM and CDR2 ANQGSEA.

The CDR3 DNA sequence: TGTGCCAGCAGTTTAGGGGACATGGCTGAAGCTTTCTTT. This translates into CASSLGDMAEAFF. J is TRBJ1-1 and V is TRBV27; tentatively, D is TRBD1 (6 bases). V lost 2 bases and J 6 bases, leaving 10 bases between the germline ends. Germline V lookup: CDR1 MNHEY, CDR2 SMNVEV (reference sequence). The length of the CDR3 is 13 residues.

This chain links TRBV2 with TRBJ2-7, with D hard to call. Trimming removed 8 bases at V and 9 bases at J, with 17 bases between. CDR3 length equals 12 residues. Germline V gene data show CDR1 as SNHLY and CDR2 as FYNNEI. CDR3 region: CASHFGYRRQYF. The CDR3 DNA sequence: TGTGCCAGCCACTTTGGTTACCGGAGGCAGTACTTC.

The gene calls are TRBV6-5 and TRBJ1-4; D is unclear. Germline assignment: CDR1 MNHEY and CDR2 SVGAGI. V dropped 2 bases and J dropped 5 bases, with 12 bases sitting between them. The CDR3 sequence is 15 residues long. The CDR3 protein is CASSYAGFGNEKLFF. The CDR3 DNA reads TGTGCCAGCAGTTACGCGGGATTCGGGAATGAAAAACTGTTTTTT.

This clone appeared once. This chain joins TRBV19 and TRBJ2-7; 8 bases line up with TRBD1. CDR3 length: 15 amino acids. After removal of 3 bases from V and 0 bases from J, the junction contained 4 bases not matched to a gene. Germline-derived CDR1 and CDR2 are LNHDA and SQIVND (reference sequence). For the CDR3, the DNA is TGTGCCAGTAGTATGGGACAGGAGAGCTCCTACGAGCAGTACTTC. It yields the protein CASSMGQESSYEQYF.

The chain uses TRBV19 and TRBJ2-1; possibly TRBD2 for D (6 bases). V was shortened by 7 bases and J by 7 bases, with 20 bases between the two germline ends. There are 15 residues in the CDR3. Germline loops: CDR1 LNHDA, CDR2 SQIVND (reference sequence). CDR3 region: CASNLRGGEINEQFF. The CDR3, as DNA: TGTGCCAGTAATCTTCGGGGCGGGGAAATAAATGAGCAGTTCTTC.

The CDR3 is CASRKLALAEQFF. In DNA form, the CDR3 reads TGTGCCAGCAGGAAACTAGCGCTGGCTGAGCAGTTCTTC. The chain is built from TRBV11-2 and TRBJ2-1; 7 bases line up with TRBD2. This CDR3 spans 13 amino acids. The J segment lost 9 bases and the V segment lost 6 bases, leaving 8 bases of the junction unmatched. Per the germline V gene, CDR1 is SGHAT and CDR2 is FQNNGV. Based on the CDR3 plus reference TRBV11-2 and TRBJ2-1, the full variable domain is EAGVAQSPRYKIIEKRQSVAFWCNPISGHATLYWYQQILGQGPKLLIQFQNNGVVDDSQLPKDRFSAERLKGVDSTLKIQPAKLEDSAVYLCASRKLALAEQFFGPGTRLTVL.

V is TRBV9 and J is TRBJ2-1, with 8 bases that match TRBD1. The CDR3 covers 17 residues. V lost 0 bases to trimming and J lost 6 bases; unmatched junction nucleotides: 11. Germline V gene data show CDR1 as SGDLS and CDR2 as YYNGEE. CDR3 bases: TGTGCCAGCAGCGTAGCTTGGGACAGGCCCTCGGGCAATGAGCAGTTCTTC. Its translation: CASSVAWDRPSGNEQFF. Full variable domain (rest looked up from reference TRBV9 and TRBJ2-1): DSGVTQTPKHLITATGQRVTLRCSPRSGDLSVYWYQQSLDQGLQFLIQYYNGEERAKGNILERFSAQQFPDLHSELNLSSLELGDSALYFCASSVAWDRPSGNEQFFGPGTRLTVL.

A single count supports this clone. The chain combines TRBV4-3 with TRBJ2-7; 7 nucleotides line up with TRBD2. This CDR3 has 15 residues. J gave up 7 bases and V 3 bases, and 12 bases lay outside the gene matches. Germline V CDR1 and CDR2: LGHNA, YSLEER. This chain's CDR3 is CASSQGGSLRREQYF. The CDR3 region has the DNA TGCGCCAGCAGCCAGGGCGGGAGTCTTCGGAGGGAGCAGTACTTC.

The chain joins TRBV7-9 to TRBJ2-2, with TRBD1 identical over 7 bases. Looked up from germline, CDR1 is SEHNR and CDR2 is FQNEAQ (reference sequence). The CDR3 length is 15 residues. The V segment lost 6 bases and the J segment 0 bases; nucleotides outside the gene matches: 4. The CDR3 coding sequence is TGTGCCAGCAGACCGGGACAGCCGAACACCGGGGAGCTGTTTTTT. Protein sequence: CASRPGQPNTGELFF.

This clone has a handful of counts. The rearrangement joins TRBV9 to TRBJ1-1, with a weak D call TRBD1 (5 bases). The CDR3 sequence is 13 residues long. Trimming took off 1 base at V and 3 bases at J, with 7 bases between the two ends. The germline gives CDR1 SGDLS, CDR2 YYNGEE. CDR3 loop: CASSVRGDTEAFF. The CDR3 DNA follows: TGTGCCAGCAGCGTAAGGGGCGACACTGAAGCTTTCTTT. The complete variable domain, with remaining parts taken from reference TRBV9 and TRBJ1-1, reads DSGVTQTPKHLITATGQRVTLRCSPRSGDLSVYWYQQSLDQGLQFLIQYYNGEERAKGNILERFSAQQFPDLHSELNLSSLELGDSALYFCASSVRGDTEAFFGQGTRLTVV.

Comment on this clone: Other DNA variants within this sample encode the same CDR3. The rearrangement uses TRBV19 and TRBJ2-1; TRBD2 agrees at 10 bases. The V gene end was trimmed by 3 bases and the J gene end by 6 bases; junction bases not matched to a gene: 2. In germline, CDR1 is LNHDA, CDR2 SQIVND (reference sequence). The length of the CDR3 is 14 residues. DNA for the CDR3: TGTGCCAGTAGTATCAGCGGGAGGGCCAATGAGCAGTTCTTC. Translation gives CASSISGRANEQFF.

The genes are TRBV7-3 and TRBJ1-4; possible D gene TRBD1, 5 bases. The CDR3 has 14 residues. Per germline, CDR1 SGHTA and CDR2 FQGTGA. Trimming removed 2 bases from V and 3 bases from J, with 7 bases in between. The CDR3 region is CASSLRQSNEKLFF. The CDR3 DNA is TGTGCCAGCAGCTTACGACAGTCTAATGAAAAACTGTTTTTT.

CDR3 coding DNA: TGCGCCAGCAGCCAAGTGGGGGGGGGAGAGACCCAGTACTTC. It codes for CASSQVGGGETQYF. J is TRBJ2-5 and V is TRBV4-3; 7 nucleotides match TRBD2. CDR3 size: 14 residues. V lost 1 base and J lost 4; bases outside the gene matches: 3. Germline V CDR1 and CDR2: LGHNA, YSLEER.

This clone appeared a single time. The chain has TRBV4-1 and TRBJ2-5; D uncertain. The CDR3 sequence is 14 residues long. Germline V gives CDR1 MGHRA, CDR2 YSYEKL. The V gene lost 4 bases and the J gene lost 4 bases, with 13 bases spanning the gap. The CDR3 sequence is CASSPAPLRETQYF. CDR3 sequence (DNA): TGCGCCAGCAGCCCCGCCCCCTTGAGAGAGACCCAGTACTTC.

CDR3 DNA sequence: TGCGCCAGCAGCCAAGAAGAGGGTAGGCAGCCCCAGCATTTT. Translation: CASSQEEGRQPQHF. The rearrangement links TRBV4-1 to TRBJ1-5; D gene unclear. V shed 0 bases and J shed 7 bases, with 10 bases lying between them. Germline values: CDR1 MGHRA, CDR2 YSYEKL. This CDR3 is built from 14 residues.

The CDR3 loop is CASSSGTPNEQFF. The DNA for the CDR3 is TGCGCCAGCAGTTCCGGGACACCCAATGAGCAGTTCTTC. This chain joins TRBV10-2 and TRBJ2-1; perhaps TRBD1 as D (6 bases). V lost 5 bases and J lost 6, with 11 bases in between. CDR1 and CDR2 from the germline V gene are WSHSY and SAAADI. The CDR3 is made up of 13 amino acids.

This chain connects TRBV30 to TRBJ2-1; D ambiguous. Looked up from germline, CDR1 is GTSNPN and CDR2 is SVGIG (reference sequence). This CDR3 has 15 residues. The V end lost 7 bases, the J end lost 0 bases, and 16 bases lay between the germline ends. In nucleotides, the CDR3 is TGTGCCTCCAGTGGGCTGGGCAGCTCCTACAATGAGCAGTTCTTC. Amino acid sequence: CASSGLGSSYNEQFF.

The chain is built from TRBV4-3 and TRBJ1-1, with D possibly TRBD1 on 5 matching bases. This CDR3 region has 15 residues. Trimming took 4 bases from V and 1 from J, leaving 13 bases between them. CDR1 LGHNA and CDR2 YSLEER come from the germline V gene. The CDR3 bases are TGCGCCAGCAGCCGTGGCGGGGCCCCGAACACTGAAGCTTTCTTT. Its protein product is CASSRGGAPNTEAFF.

The chain couples TRBV2 to TRBJ2-7; 7 bases are shared with TRBD2. CDR1 SNHLY and CDR2 FYNNEI come from the germline V gene. The CDR3 consists of 13 residues. Trimming took 3 bases from V and 2 from J; bases not matched to a gene: 1. The CDR3 nucleotides are TGTGCCAGCAGTGACCGGGGGGCCTACGAGCAGTACTTC. Translated, it gives CASSDRGAYEQYF.

This chain links TRBV11-2 with TRBJ2-5; D is unclear. The CDR3 totals 12 residues. V shed 3 bases and J shed 2 bases, with 4 bases lying between them. The germline gives CDR1 SGHAT, CDR2 FQNNGV. This CDR3 reads CASSLYQETQYF. In DNA form, the CDR3 reads TGTGCCAGCAGCTTGTATCAAGAGACCCAGTACTTC.